This TCR beta chain came from a study of beta chain features in type 1 diabetes. All of the isolated RNA was reverse transcribed, so expressed TCRB transcripts were sequenced. Using immunoSEQ multiplex PCR, the repertoire was profiled, and TCRdb retains in-frame clones only, with some absent. The table shows about 370,000 clones, with roughly 16% occurring only once. The V gene's germline CDR1 is SQVTM and CDR2 ANQGSEA. This CDR3 region has 13 residues. Germline trimming cut 4 bases from V and 2 bases from J; bases unmatched to any gene: 4. In regard to this clone: The sample carries other DNA sequences with the same CDR3.

The sequence came from a woman between 18 and 29 years old in good health. This rearrangement joins TRBV29-1 to TRBJ1-1; 7 bases match TRBD1. Sequenced: naive CD4+ T cells from blood. CDR3 nucleotide sequence: TGCAGCGTTGGGACAGGAGTAAACACTGAAGCTTTCTTT. Encoded protein: CSVGTGVNTEAFF.